This T cell receptor beta chain derives from a study of beta chain features in type 1 diabetes. The study's findings and limits: Whether HLA type influences TCRB rearrangement remained unresolved here. Insertions at VDJ junctions were less frequent in type 1 diabetes patients. These patients also deleted more nucleotides at the same junctions. Within each of all four CD4+ subsets, Type 1 diabetes patients had TCRB CDR3s that were moderately but significantly shorter.

Each of the CD4+ naive, central memory, regulatory and stem cell-like memory populations was sorted via CD45RO/CCR7/CD25/CD127/CD95/CD27. The whole isolated RNA underwent reverse transcription, so sequencing captured expressed TCRB transcripts. Naive, central memory and regulatory T cell samples came to a mean of approximately 3.57 million reads. Clones were sequenced by immunoSEQ multiplex PCR, and TCRdb holds only the in-frame ones, with some missing. The sample yields about 180,000 clones, under 9.5% seen once. Points on this clone: Its antigen is unidentified.

Germline CDR1 reads SGDLS; CDR2 reads YYNGEE. CDR3 length equals 18 residues. Trimming removed 1 base from V and 6 bases from J; junction bases left unmatched: 14. This TCR was sampled from a man aged 18-30 years with type 1 diabetes. V usage is TRBV9 and J usage is TRBJ2-3; 10 nucleotides match TRBD2. Sequenced sample: central memory CD4+ T cells from blood. The CDR3, as DNA: TGTGCCAGCAGCGTAAGTGGGTCTAGCGGGGGCCACCCCGATACGCAGTATTTT. Amino acid sequence: CASSVSGSSGGHPDTQYF.